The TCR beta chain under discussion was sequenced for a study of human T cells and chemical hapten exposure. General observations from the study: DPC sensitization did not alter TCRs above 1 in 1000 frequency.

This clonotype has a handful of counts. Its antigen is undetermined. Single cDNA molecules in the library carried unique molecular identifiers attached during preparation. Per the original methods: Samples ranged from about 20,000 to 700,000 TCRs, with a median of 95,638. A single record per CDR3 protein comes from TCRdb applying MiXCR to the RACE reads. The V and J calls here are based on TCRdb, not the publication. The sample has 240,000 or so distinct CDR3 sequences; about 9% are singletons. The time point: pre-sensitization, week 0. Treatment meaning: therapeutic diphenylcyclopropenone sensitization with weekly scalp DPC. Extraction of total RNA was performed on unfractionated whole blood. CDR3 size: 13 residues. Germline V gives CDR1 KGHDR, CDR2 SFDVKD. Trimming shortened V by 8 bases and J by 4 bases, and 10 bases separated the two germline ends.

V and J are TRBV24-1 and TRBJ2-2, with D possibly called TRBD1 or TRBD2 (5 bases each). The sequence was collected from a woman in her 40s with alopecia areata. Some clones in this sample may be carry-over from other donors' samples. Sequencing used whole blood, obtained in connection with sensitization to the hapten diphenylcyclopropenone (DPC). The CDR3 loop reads CATMGRITGELFF. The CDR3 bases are TGTGCCACCATGGGACGGATCACCGGGGAGCTGTTTTTT.